Presented here are 17 T cell receptor beta chains from one specimen sequenced in a study of cytomegalovirus exposure and HLA in healthy donors. 60 Vbeta and 13 Jbeta primers were used in PCR. Only in-frame clones appear in the TCRdb table, and some are missing; sequencing was by immunoSEQ multiplex PCR. The sample includes 150,000 to 200,000 clones, around three quarters of them seen just once. The specimen was PBMCs. These receptors originate from a man aged 50 or older in good health and CMV-seropositive.

This clone has a single count. V is TRBV10-3 and J is TRBJ2-4; 7 nucleotides match TRBD2. The germline CDR1 and CDR2 sequences are ENHRY and SYGVKD. CDR3 length: 19 residues. V lost 8 bases and J lost 4; bases outside the gene matches: 23. The CDR3 reads CAIVLKASGLPYLKNIQYF. The CDR3 DNA sequence: TGTGCCATCGTCCTCAAAGCTAGCGGACTTCCTTATTTAAAAAACATTCAGTACTTC.

The chain links TRBV7-9 to TRBJ2-7, with TRBD2 matching 12 bases. The J segment lost 5 bases and the V segment lost 4 bases, leaving 12 bases of the junction unmatched. CDR1 and CDR2 (germline): SEHNR, FQNEAQ (reference sequence). The CDR3 is 17 residues long. The CDR3 is CASSSRTSGVPADEQYF. CDR3 nucleotides: TGTGCCAGCAGCTCCCGGACTAGCGGGGTTCCCGCGGACGAGCAGTACTTC.

This sequence joins TRBV5-1 and TRBJ2-3, with D uncertain. Germline V gene lookup returns CDR1 SGHRS and CDR2 YFSETQ. V was shortened by 4 bases and J by 5 bases, with 5 bases between the two germline ends. This CDR3 spans 11 amino acids. The CDR3 sequence is CASSAEDTQYF. DNA for the CDR3: TGCGCCAGCAGCGCAGAAGATACGCAGTATTTT. Filled out from reference TRBV5-1 and TRBJ2-3, the complete variable domain reads KAGVTQTPRYLIKTRGQQVTLSCSPISGHRSVSWYQQTPGQGLQFLFEYFSETQRNKGNFPGRFSGRQFSNSRSEMNVSTLELGDSALYLCASSAEDTQYFGPGTRLTVL.

This clone has more than one count but fewer than ten. V is TRBV11-2 and J is TRBJ2-7; TRBD1 is a possible D gene (5 bases). Germline V gene data show CDR1 as SGHAT and CDR2 as FQNNGV. This CDR3 region has 14 residues. The V and J ends lost 1 base and 1 base respectively, with 8 bases between them. In nucleotides, the CDR3 is TGTGCCAGCAGCTTAGGTAGACAGTCCTACGAGCAGTACTTC. Translation gives CASSLGRQSYEQYF. The full variable domain, its missing parts supplied by reference TRBV11-2 and TRBJ2-7, is EAGVAQSPRYKIIEKRQSVAFWCNPISGHATLYWYQQILGQGPKLLIQFQNNGVVDDSQLPKDRFSAERLKGVDSTLKIQPAKLEDSAVYLCASSLGRQSYEQYFGPGTRLTVT.

Only a few counts were recorded for this clone. The rearrangement links TRBV6-1 to TRBJ2-5; TRBD2 aligns across 7 bases. The V gene's germline CDR1 is MNHNS and CDR2 SASEGT. Losses at the gene ends were 4 bases for V and 5 bases for J; bases not matched to a gene: 7. The CDR3 length is 14 residues. The CDR3, as DNA: TGTGCCAGCAGTGCCTCGACTAGCTGGGAGACCCAGTACTTC. This translates into CASSASTSWETQYF.

The rearrangement joins TRBV7-8 to TRBJ2-3; 8 bases match TRBD2. Germline CDR1 and CDR2: SGHVS and FQNEAQ. V shed 10 bases and J 1 base; nucleotides not matched to a gene: 1. The CDR3 has 12 residues. The CDR3 sequence is CATGGGTDTQYF. DNA for the CDR3: TGTGCCACGGGGGGGGGCACAGATACGCAGTATTTT.

The chain carries TRBV6-6 and TRBJ1-5; D not resolved. This CDR3 has 12 residues. Germline V gene data show CDR1 as MNHNY and CDR2 as SVGAGI (reference sequence). With 7 bases removed from V and 7 bases from J, the gap between germline ends came to 11 bases. For the CDR3, the DNA is TGTGCCAGCACCTATTCGGGGCAGCCCCAGCATTTT. This codes for CASTYSGQPQHF.

This chain links TRBV15 with TRBJ2-7; 8 nucleotides match TRBD2. V lost 8 bases and J lost 0; bases outside the gene matches: 3. This CDR3 is 13 amino acids long. The germline gives CDR1 LNHNV, CDR2 YYDKDF (reference sequence). This CDR3 reads CATREGPSYEQYF. The CDR3 nucleotides are TGTGCCACCCGGGAGGGGCCCTCCTACGAGCAGTACTTC.

This chain links TRBV5-1 with TRBJ1-1, with D possibly matching TRBD1 (5 bases). V lost 3 bases to trimming and J lost 1 base, with 7 bases between them. This CDR3 region has 13 residues. Germline values: CDR1 SGHRS, CDR2 YFSETQ. In nucleotides, the CDR3 is TGCGCCAGCAGCTGGACAAGGAACACTGAAGCTTTCTTT. Translating it yields CASSWTRNTEAFF. Complete variable domain (other parts from reference TRBV5-1 and TRBJ1-1): KAGVTQTPRYLIKTRGQQVTLSCSPISGHRSVSWYQQTPGQGLQFLFEYFSETQRNKGNFPGRFSGRQFSNSRSEMNVSTLELGDSALYLCASSWTRNTEAFFGQGTRLTVV.

This chain uses TRBV25-1 with TRBJ2-2; TRBD2 matches 8 bases. J was trimmed by 3 bases and V by 6 bases; bases with no gene match: 6. The CDR3 is 15 amino acids. Germline V CDR1 and CDR2: MGHDK, SYGVNS. The CDR3 DNA sequence: TGTGCCAGCAGAGGTGCGCGGGGGGACACCGGGGAGCTGTTTTTT. It encodes CASRGARGDTGELFF.

The chain uses TRBV29-1 and TRBJ1-6, with 9 bases lining up with TRBD1. Germline V gene sequence: CDR1 SQVTM, CDR2 ANQGSEA. The CDR3 has 14 amino acids. J gave up 5 bases and V 4 bases, and 3 bases lay outside the gene matches. The CDR3 region is CSVGTGVDNSPLHF. The CDR3 nucleotides are TGCAGCGTTGGGACAGGGGTCGATAATTCACCCCTCCACTTT.

This clone has a single count. V usage is TRBV7-9 and J usage is TRBJ1-5, with 11 bases fitting TRBD1. V was clipped by 3 bases and J by 2 bases; unmatched bases: 3. Germline CDR1 and CDR2: SEHNR and FQNEAQ (reference sequence). The CDR3 is made up of 16 amino acids. The CDR3 bases are TGTGCCAGCAGCTTGGGACAGGGGGACGGCAATCAGCCCCAGCATTTT. Its protein is CASSLGQGDGNQPQHF.

The chain employs TRBV5-1 and TRBJ2-3; TRBD2 matches 9 bases. The CDR3 has 16 residues. J gave up 2 bases and V 0 bases, and 4 bases lay outside the gene matches. In germline, CDR1 is SGHRS, CDR2 YFSETQ. CDR3 DNA sequence: TGCGCCAGCAGCTTGGTAGCGGGGGACTTCACAGATACGCAGTATTTT. The encoded protein is CASSLVAGDFTDTQYF.

The chain recombines TRBV5-1 with TRBJ1-2; possible D gene TRBD1, 6 bases. CDR3 length: 14 residues. CDR1 is SGHRS, CDR2 YFSETQ, per germline. The ends were cut back, 0 bases at V and 3 bases at J, with 9 bases in the middle. This CDR3 reads CASSLGWGHYGYTF. As DNA, the CDR3 is TGCGCCAGCAGCTTGGGATGGGGGCACTATGGCTACACCTTC.

J is TRBJ2-1 and V is TRBV2; 7 bases fit TRBD1. The CDR3 runs 13 residues. After removal of 7 bases from V and 5 bases from J, the junction contained 5 bases not matched to a gene. Germline CDR1 and CDR2: SNHLY and FYNNEI. The CDR3 coding sequence is TGTGCCAGCAAGGACAGGCACCACAATGAGCAGTTCTTC. Translating gives CASKDRHHNEQFF.

This clone was detected a few times. The rearrangement joins TRBV2 to TRBJ2-4; D unresolved. Looked up from germline, CDR1 is SNHLY and CDR2 is FYNNEI. The CDR3 totals 13 residues. Trimming cost V 1 base and J 4 bases, with 5 bases left between them. In DNA, the CDR3 is TGTGCCAGCAGTGAAGGCAGAAAAAACATTCAGTACTTC. Translated: CASSEGRKNIQYF.

This clone was counted a single time. The chain recombines TRBV7-9 with TRBJ1-4; maybe TRBD1 (5 bases). V dropped 1 base and J dropped 14 bases, with 20 bases sitting between them. There are 15 residues in the CDR3. Germline CDR1 is SEHNR and CDR2 is FQNEAQ (reference sequence). The CDR3 reads CASSLGDSGPGELFF. The CDR3 DNA reads as TGTGCCAGCAGCTTAGGGGACTCCGGCCCGGGAGAGCTGTTTTTT.